Reported below is one T cell receptor (beta chain). What it recognizes is unknown. Deletions cut 3 bases from V and 7 bases from J, with 18 bases between. The CDR3 is 16 amino acids. CDR1 and CDR2 (germline): KGHSH, LQKENI. Measured with immunoSEQ multiplex PCR; TCRdb has only the in-frame clones, and not every one. The sample has around 30,000 clones; 75% are singletons. These data are taken from a study of radiotherapy plus CTLA-4 blockade in lung cancer. Whole-study findings and limits: An expansion of tumor-derived TCR clones occurred in blood after radiotherapy plus ipilimumab.

The study treated chemo-refractory metastatic non-small-cell lung cancer patients with focal radiation plus ipilimumab CTLA-4 blockade. The sequencing here drew on peripheral blood, taken from a patient treated with radiotherapy plus ipilimumab. The chain recombines TRBV18 with TRBJ1-4; D call uncertain. This TCR came from a human donor with non-small cell lung cancer that progressed on radiotherapy plus ipilimumab. CDR3 protein: CASSPGTPTFSEKLFF. CDR3 DNA sequence: TGTGCCAGCTCACCTGGCACCCCGACGTTCAGTGAAAAACTGTTTTTT.